The T cell receptor beta chain under discussion was sequenced for a study of CD8+ T cells in alopecia areata. Overall study context: Patients received oral tofacitinib, 5 to 10 mg twice daily, for moderate-to-severe alopecia areata.

As concerns this clone: Its target is not known.

General observations from the study: Lesional scalp exceeded normal scalp in clonality, especially in alopecia totalis/universalis. On tofacitinib, scalp clonality and expanded CD8+ clones among top 100 fell significantly. Many expanded lesional clones persisted during tofacitinib (in both scalp and blood).

Germline V gene sequence: CDR1 SGHDT, CDR2 YYEEEE. Trimming removed 2 bases from V and 11 bases from J, with 14 bases in between. This CDR3 contains 14 residues. As the sequencing template, cDNA was produced by extracting RNA and reverse transcribing it. Method: immunoSEQ multiplex PCR; TCRdb's copy keeps in-frame clones and lacks some. The repertoire holds approximately 170,000 clones, with 45% to 75% as singletons. As for treatment: oral pan-JAK inhibitor, 5-10 mg twice daily. Material: CD4+ T cells sorted from blood, obtained at week 4, from a patient treated with tofacitinib. This clonotype originated in a human donor with alopecia areata. The V gene is TRBV5-6, the J gene TRBJ2-6; weak D call: TRBD1 (5 bases). Here the CDR3 DNA reads TGTGCCAGCAGCTTTATTGGCAGGGTAGACGTCCTGACTTTC. It encodes CASSFIGRVDVLTF. The entire variable domain, with the rest obtained from reference TRBV5-6 and TRBJ2-6, is as follows: DAGVTQSPTHLIKTRGQQVTLRCSPKSGHDTVSWYQQALGQGPQFIFQYYEEEERQRGNFPDRFSGHQFPNYSSELNVNALLLGDSALYLCASSFIGRVDVLTFGAGSRLTVL.